Many counts were recorded for the clone carrying this T cell receptor beta chain. A single record per CDR3 protein comes from TCRdb applying MiXCR to the 5' RACE reads. The sample holds about 65,000 distinct CDR3 sequences; around 4% are singletons and the top ten take about 2.4%. The record originates from a study of neurological immune-mediated disorders. The unsorted libraries were generated from a total of 2 million PBMCs, which had been stored in RNAlater at -80 C. Trimming stripped 2 bases from V and 0 bases from J, with 7 bases between. CDR3 size: 13 residues. Germline CDR1 reads DFQATT; CDR2 reads SNEGSKA (reference sequence).

The V call is TRBV20-1, the J call TRBJ1-1; a possible D gene is TRBD1 (5 bases). The receptor was isolated from a man aged 50-60 years with multiple sclerosis. The sequenced sample was PBMCs. The CDR3 coding sequence is TGCAGTGCTAGACAGGGTGTGAACACTGAAGCTTTCTTT. Translated, it gives CSARQGVNTEAFF.